A selection of T cell receptor beta chains follows, all from one sample in a study of graft-versus-host responses after intestinal transplantation. The protocol was immunoSEQ multiplex PCR, while the TCRdb copy is restricted to in-frame clones and leaves out a portion. The table includes roughly 21,000 clones, around 43% detected once. Source: alloreactive CD8+ T cells from a mixed lymphocyte reaction culture, taken before intestinal transplant. These receptor sequences come from a human patient who received an intestinal transplant. CDR3s include the opening cysteine and the closing phenylalanine or tryptophan. D genes are given only for firm matches. The size of a clone is reported for some rows only, either as once, few or many, or as a class for expanded clones.

J gene	V gene	D gene	clone size	CDR3 DNA	CDR3 protein
TRBJ1-5	TRBV10-2	-	medium-sized	TGCGCCAGCAGTACCTGGGGGGGCCAGCCCCAGCATTTT	CASSTWGGQPQHF
TRBJ1-4	TRBV19	TRBD1	few	TGTGCCAGTAGTACCGGGACAGGGATCGTGGGTGAAAAACTGTTTTTT	CASSTGTGIVGEKLFF
TRBJ2-7	TRBV7-9	-	-	TGTGCCAGCAGTCCACGGGGCAGGTCCGCGAACGAGCAGTACTTC	CASSPRGRSANEQYF
TRBJ2-2	TRBV4-2	-	-	TGTGCCAGCAGCCAAGACCCGGTGAGGGACACCGGGGAGCTGTTTTTT	CASSQDPVRDTGELFF
TRBJ2-5	TRBV7-6	-	-	TGTGCCAGCAGCTTCGGGACTCTATTGAGGGAGACCCAGTACTTC	CASSFGTLLRETQYF
TRBJ1-2	TRBV7-9	-	few	TGTGCCAGCAGGACCGCAGGGAACTATGGCTACACCTTC	CASRTAGNYGYTF
TRBJ2-7	TRBV5-1	-	-	TGCGCCAGCAGCAACGGGGATGCGAGCGAGCAGTACTTC	CASSNGDASEQYF
TRBJ1-2	TRBV9	-	few	TGTGCCAGCAGCGTAGACGCCAGTAACTATGGCTACACCTTC	CASSVDASNYGYTF
TRBJ2-1	TRBV6-1	TRBD1	-	TGTGCCAGCACCCGGGACAGAATATACAATGAGCAGTTCTTC	CASTRDRIYNEQFF
TRBJ2-7	TRBV10-1	TRBD2	-	TGCGCCAGCAGTGCGGCGGGAGGGCCAGGCGAGCAGTACTTC	CASSAAGGPGEQYF
TRBJ2-5	TRBV6-1	TRBD1	-	TGTGCCAGCAGTTGGACAGGGGGTGGAGAGACCCAGTACTTC	CASSWTGGGETQYF
TRBJ2-1	TRBV4-1	TRBD2	-	TGCGCCAGCAGCCAAGGACTAGCGAGCAATGAGCAGTTCTTC	CASSQGLASNEQFF
TRBJ1-2	TRBV6-5	TRBD1	few	TGTGCCAGCAGTTTGGACAGGGTCTATGGCTACACCTTC	CASSLDRVYGYTF
TRBJ2-7	TRBV4-1	-	-	TGCGCCAGCAGCGCTAGGGACCGAGCCTACGAGCAGTACTTC	CASSARDRAYEQYF
TRBJ1-5	TRBV10-1	-	medium-sized	TGCGCCAGATCGAACAGGGAAGGGAATCAGCCCCAGCATTTT	CARSNREGNQPQHF
TRBJ1-2	TRBV5-4	-	medium-sized	TGTGCCAGCAGCTTGGCCGGTCCGAATGGCTACACCTTC	CASSLAGPNGYTF
TRBJ2-7	TRBV7-2	-	-	TGTGCCAGCAGCTTATACTACGAGCAGTACTTC	CASSLYYEQYF
TRBJ2-7	TRBV5-6	-	-	TGTGCCAGCAGCTTGGTTAGGGAGCAGTACTTC	CASSLVREQYF
TRBJ1-4	TRBV7-6	-	-	TGTGCCAGCAGCTTAGTGGGACTAGCTAATGAAAAACTGTTTTTT	CASSLVGLANEKLFF
TRBJ1-2	TRBV5-1	-	-	TGCGCCAGCAGTTACGCTGGACAGAACTATGGCTACACCTTC	CASSYAGQNYGYTF
TRBJ2-7	TRBV6-6	-	-	TGTGCCAGCAGCCCCGGTTCGGGGTACGAGCAGTACTTC	CASSPGSGYEQYF
TRBJ2-3	TRBV18	-	medium-sized	TGTGCCAGCTCACCACCGGGCACAGATACGCAGTATTTT	CASSPPGTDTQYF
TRBJ1-3	TRBV28	-	medium-sized	TGTGCCAGCAGTTCGGGGACGTACTCTGGAAACACCATATATTTT	CASSSGTYSGNTIYF
TRBJ1-3	TRBV5-1	TRBD1	-	TGCGCCAGCAGCCCCAGGGCACAGGGGGCTGGAAACACCATATATTTT	CASSPRAQGAGNTIYF
TRBJ1-1	TRBV2	-	few	TGTGCCAGCAGAGTCGGGAACACTGAAGCTTTCTTT	CASRVGNTEAFF
TRBJ1-1	TRBV28	-	-	TGTGCCAGCAGTTCCTTCCGGGGGCAGAACACTGAAGCTTTCTTT	CASSSFRGQNTEAFF
TRBJ2-7	TRBV6-5	-	few	TGTGCCAGCAGTTACTCGATATTATCTTACTACGAGCAGTACTTC	CASSYSILSYYEQYF
TRBJ1-2	TRBV14	-	-	TGTGCCAGCAGCCAAGATCGGGTAGGATTTGGCTACACCTTC	CASSQDRVGFGYTF
TRBJ1-4	TRBV12-1	-	-	TGTGCCAGCAGCTCCCGTGGACCCAATTGTGACGAAAAACTGTTTTTT	CASSSRGPNCDEKLFF
TRBJ1-2	TRBV11-2	-	-	TGTGCCAGCAGCTTCAGTAACGGGGGCTACACCTTC	CASSFSNGGYTF
TRBJ2-1	TRBV18	TRBD2	few	TGTGCCAGCTCACCGCCGGGACTAGCGGGAGGGGGTGAGCAGTTCTTC	CASSPPGLAGGGEQFF
TRBJ1-2	TRBV29-1	-	few	TGCAGCGTTGAACAGGGTATAATCTGGGGGGCGAGGAACTATGGCTACACCTTC	CSVEQGIIWGARNYGYTF
TRBJ1-2	TRBV28	-	few	TGTGCCAGCAGCCAACTCCCGGGGGGCTACACCTTC	CASSQLPGGYTF
TRBJ2-3	TRBV6-5	-	-	TGTGCCAGCAGGAGGGGACACCTAAGCACAGATACGCAGTATTTT	CASRRGHLSTDTQYF
TRBJ2-3	TRBV7-6	-	-	TGTGCCAGCAGCTTAGGTGGCAGGAACACAGATACGCAGTATTTT	CASSLGGRNTDTQYF
TRBJ2-7	TRBV30	-	-	TGTGCCTGGAGTGTCTTCCTTGGGCGGCAGTACTTC	CAWSVFLGRQYF
TRBJ1-2	TRBV29-1	TRBD1	-	TGCAGCGTTGAAGCTGGACAGGGTAACTATGGCTACACCTTC	CSVEAGQGNYGYTF
TRBJ2-5	TRBV6-6	TRBD2	few	TGTGCCAGCAGTCCGGGACTAGCGGGGGAGACCCAGTACTTC	CASSPGLAGETQYF
TRBJ1-4	TRBV30	-	few	TGTGCCTGGAGCTCGGGTTTGGGACTGTTTTTT	CAWSSGLGLFF
TRBJ2-3	TRBV6-8	TRBD1	few	TGTGCCAGCAGTTACTCTGGGGACAGGACAGATACGCAGTATTTT	CASSYSGDRTDTQYF
TRBJ2-7	TRBV30	-	few	TGTGCCTGGAGTGCCCTCTACGAGCAGTACTTC	CAWSALYEQYF
TRBJ1-2	TRBV6-6	-	-	TGTGCCAGCAGTCCCGGTGGGGGGGTCGGCTATGGCTACACCTTC	CASSPGGGVGYGYTF
TRBJ2-2	TRBV10-2	-	-	TGCGCCAGCAGAGAACTAGCCGGGGAGCTGTTTTTT	CASRELAGELFF
TRBJ1-1	TRBV28	-	few	TGTGCCAGCAGTATACCCCCCGGGGTCCTGAACACTGAAGCTTTCTTT	CASSIPPGVLNTEAFF
TRBJ1-5	TRBV16	-	-	TGTGCCAGCAGCCAAATCGGTGAACCGACATTAGCAAATCAGCCCCAGCATTTT	CASSQIGEPTLANQPQHF